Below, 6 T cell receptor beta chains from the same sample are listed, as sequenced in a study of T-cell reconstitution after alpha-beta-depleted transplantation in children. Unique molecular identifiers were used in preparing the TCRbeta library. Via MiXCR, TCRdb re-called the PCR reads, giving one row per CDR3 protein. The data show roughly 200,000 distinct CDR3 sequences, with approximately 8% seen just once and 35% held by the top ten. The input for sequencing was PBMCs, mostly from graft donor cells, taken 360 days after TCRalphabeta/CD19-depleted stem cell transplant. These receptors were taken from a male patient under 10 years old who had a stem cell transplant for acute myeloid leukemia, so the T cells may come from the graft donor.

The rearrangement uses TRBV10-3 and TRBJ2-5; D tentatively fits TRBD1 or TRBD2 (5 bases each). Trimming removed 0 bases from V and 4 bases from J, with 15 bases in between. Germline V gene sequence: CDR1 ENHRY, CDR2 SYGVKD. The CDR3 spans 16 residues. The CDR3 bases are TGTGCCATCAGTGAGTCGCCTAGTAGTGGGACAGAGACCCAGTACTTC. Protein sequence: CAISESPSSGTETQYF.

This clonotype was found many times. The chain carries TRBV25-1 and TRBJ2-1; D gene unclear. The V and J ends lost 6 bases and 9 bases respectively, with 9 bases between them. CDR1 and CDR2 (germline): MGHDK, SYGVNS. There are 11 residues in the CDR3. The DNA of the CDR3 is TGTGCCAGCAGGCGGACGGGTGAGCAGTTCTTC. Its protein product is CASRRTGEQFF.

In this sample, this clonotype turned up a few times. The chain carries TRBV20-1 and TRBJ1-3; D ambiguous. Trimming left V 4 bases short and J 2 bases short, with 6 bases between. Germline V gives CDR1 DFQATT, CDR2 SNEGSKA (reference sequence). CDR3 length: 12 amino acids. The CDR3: CSANPAGNTIYF. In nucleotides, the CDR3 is TGCAGTGCTAATCCCGCTGGAAACACCATATATTTT.

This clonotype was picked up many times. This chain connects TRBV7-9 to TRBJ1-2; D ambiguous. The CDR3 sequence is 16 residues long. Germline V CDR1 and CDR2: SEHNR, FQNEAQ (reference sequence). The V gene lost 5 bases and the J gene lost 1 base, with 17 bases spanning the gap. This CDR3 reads CASSPHIDVYNYGYTF. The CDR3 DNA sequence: TGTGCCAGCAGCCCACACATTGACGTCTATAACTATGGCTACACCTTC.

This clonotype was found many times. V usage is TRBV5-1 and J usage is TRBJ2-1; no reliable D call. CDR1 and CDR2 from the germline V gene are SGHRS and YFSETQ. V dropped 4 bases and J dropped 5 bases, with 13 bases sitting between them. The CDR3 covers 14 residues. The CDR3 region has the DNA TGCGCCAGCAGCCACCTGGCCGGCAACAATGAGCAGTTCTTC. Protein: CASSHLAGNNEQFF.

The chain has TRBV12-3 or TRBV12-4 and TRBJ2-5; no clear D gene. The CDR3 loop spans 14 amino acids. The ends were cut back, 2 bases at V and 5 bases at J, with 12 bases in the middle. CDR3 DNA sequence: TGTGCCAGCAGTTTAAGGAAACTACGGGAGACCCAGTACTTC. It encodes CASSLRKLRETQYF.